This TCR beta chain was observed in a study of vaccination effects on CD4 cells after COVID-19. Of note for this clone: Antigen specificity is unknown.

V lost 0 bases and J lost 3, with 10 bases in between. Germline CDR1 reads KGHDR; CDR2 reads SFDVKD. The CDR3 has 15 amino acids. The repertoire was sequenced with immunoSEQ multiplex PCR; TCRdb's copy has only in-frame clones and lacks some. Seen here are 55,000 to 75,000 clones, approximately 70% observed once, and the top ten hold approximately 3.7%. Expansion with viral peptide pools was applied to antigen-specific CD4+ T cells by the ViraFEST assay prior to sequencing. Culture proceeded for more than nine days, and CD4+ T cells were then isolated. Recipients of the vaccine had no prior SARS-CoV-2 infection and negative nucleocapsid antibodies. Half the medium was swapped for IL-2 medium on days 3 and 7.

This specimen consisted of CD4+ T cells from PBMCs cultured with HCoV-OC43 spike peptides, obtained before COVID-19 vaccination. Stated subset: HCoV-OC43 spike overlapping peptide pool stimulation. The sequence was obtained from a human donor who received a COVID-19 vaccine. The chain links TRBV24-1 to TRBJ2-5; D is ambiguous. The CDR3 region is CATSDLQYGKETQYF. In DNA, the CDR3 is TGTGCCACCAGTGATTTGCAGTATGGGAAAGAGACCCAGTACTTC.